This TCR beta chain was identified in a study of blood T cell repertoires in COVID-19. Per the original data handling: The authors estimated nucleated cell counts from reference gene primer amplification. Produced via immunoSEQ multiplex PCR; TCRdb's table is partial and in-frame only. D and trimming come from the DNA, and the V and J calls and clone size come from that table. The sample lists over 90,000 clones; approximately 82% were seen once. Germline V gene data show CDR1 as SGHAT and CDR2 as FQNNGV. CDR3 size: 13 residues. V lost 5 bases and J 6 bases, leaving 13 bases between the germline ends.

This clonotype originated in a man aged 50 to 60 with active or convalescent COVID-19. Sequenced material: peripheral blood. The J gene is TRBJ2-5, the V gene TRBV11-2, with TRBD1 as a possible D gene (6 bases). The CDR3 reads CASSNRDTQTQYF. The CDR3 DNA reads TGTGCCAGCAGCAACCGGGACACGCAGACCCAGTACTTC.